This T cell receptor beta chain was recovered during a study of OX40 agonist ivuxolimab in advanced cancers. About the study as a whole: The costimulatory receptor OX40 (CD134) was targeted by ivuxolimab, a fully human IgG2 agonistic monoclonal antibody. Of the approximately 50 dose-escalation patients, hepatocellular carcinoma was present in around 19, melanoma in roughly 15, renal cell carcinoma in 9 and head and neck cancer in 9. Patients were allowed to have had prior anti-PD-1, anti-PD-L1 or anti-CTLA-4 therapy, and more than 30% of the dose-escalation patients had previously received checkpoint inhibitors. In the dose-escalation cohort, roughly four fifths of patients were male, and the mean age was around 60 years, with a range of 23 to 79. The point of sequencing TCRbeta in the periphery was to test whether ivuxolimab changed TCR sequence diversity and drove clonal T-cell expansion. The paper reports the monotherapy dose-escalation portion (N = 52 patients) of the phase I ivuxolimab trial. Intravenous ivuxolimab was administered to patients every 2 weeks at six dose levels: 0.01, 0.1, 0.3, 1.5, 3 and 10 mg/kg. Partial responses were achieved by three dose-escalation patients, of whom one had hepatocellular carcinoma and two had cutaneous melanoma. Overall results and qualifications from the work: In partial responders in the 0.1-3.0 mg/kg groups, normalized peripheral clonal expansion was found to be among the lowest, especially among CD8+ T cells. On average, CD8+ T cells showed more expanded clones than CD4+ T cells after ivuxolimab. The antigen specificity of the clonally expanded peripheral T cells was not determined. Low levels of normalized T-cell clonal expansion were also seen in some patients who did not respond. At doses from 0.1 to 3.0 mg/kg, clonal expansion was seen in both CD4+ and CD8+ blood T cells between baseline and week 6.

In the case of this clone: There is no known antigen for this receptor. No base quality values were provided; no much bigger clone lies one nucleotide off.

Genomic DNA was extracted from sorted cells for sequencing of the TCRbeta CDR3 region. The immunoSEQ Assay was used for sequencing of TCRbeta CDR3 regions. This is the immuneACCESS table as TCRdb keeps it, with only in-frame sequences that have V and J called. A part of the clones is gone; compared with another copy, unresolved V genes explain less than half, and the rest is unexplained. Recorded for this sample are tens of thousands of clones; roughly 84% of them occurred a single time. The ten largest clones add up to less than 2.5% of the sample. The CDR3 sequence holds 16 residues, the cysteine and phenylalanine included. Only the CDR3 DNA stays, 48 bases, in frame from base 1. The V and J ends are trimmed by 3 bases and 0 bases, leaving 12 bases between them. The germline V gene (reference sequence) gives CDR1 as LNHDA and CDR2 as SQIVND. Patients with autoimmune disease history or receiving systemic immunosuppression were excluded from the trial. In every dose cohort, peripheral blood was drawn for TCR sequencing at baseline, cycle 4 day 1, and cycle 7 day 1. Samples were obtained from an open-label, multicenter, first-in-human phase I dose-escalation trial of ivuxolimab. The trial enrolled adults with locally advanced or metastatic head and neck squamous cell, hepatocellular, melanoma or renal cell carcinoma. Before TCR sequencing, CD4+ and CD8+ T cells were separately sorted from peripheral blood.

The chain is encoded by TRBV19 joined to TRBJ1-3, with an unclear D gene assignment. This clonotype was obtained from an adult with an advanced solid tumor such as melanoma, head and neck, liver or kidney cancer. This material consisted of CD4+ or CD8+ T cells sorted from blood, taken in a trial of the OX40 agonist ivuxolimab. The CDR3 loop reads CASSIDGRGSGNTIYF. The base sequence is TGTGCCAGTAGTATCGACGGACGGGGCTCTGGAAACACCATATATTTT.